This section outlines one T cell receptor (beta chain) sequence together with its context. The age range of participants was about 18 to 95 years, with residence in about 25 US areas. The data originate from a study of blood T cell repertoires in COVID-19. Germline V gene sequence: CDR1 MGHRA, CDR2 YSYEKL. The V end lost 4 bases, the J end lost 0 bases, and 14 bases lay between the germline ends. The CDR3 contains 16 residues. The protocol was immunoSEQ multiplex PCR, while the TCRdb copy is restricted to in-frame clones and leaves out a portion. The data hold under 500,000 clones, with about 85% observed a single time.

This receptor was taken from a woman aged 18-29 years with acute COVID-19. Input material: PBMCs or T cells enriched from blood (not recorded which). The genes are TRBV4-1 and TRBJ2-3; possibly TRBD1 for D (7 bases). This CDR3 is CASSLAGGPSTDTQYF. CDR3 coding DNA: TGCGCCAGCAGCCTGGCAGGGGGGCCTAGCACAGATACGCAGTATTTT.